The clone carrying this TCR beta chain was recorded many times. Using unique molecular identifiers, the investigators prepared the TCRbeta library. TCRdb itself ran the PCR reads through MiXCR, one entry per CDR3 protein. The repertoire holds hundreds of thousands of distinct CDR3 sequences, approximately 17% seen once, with 0.9% to 1.2% in the top ten. The V end lost 2 bases, the J end lost 2 bases, and 14 bases lay between the germline ends. Per the germline V gene, CDR1 is SQVTM and CDR2 is ANQGSEA. This CDR3 contains 15 residues. The record originates from a study of T-cell reconstitution after alpha-beta-depleted transplantation in children.

The chain uses TRBV29-1 and TRBJ2-3; possibly TRBD2 for D (6 bases). The sequence was obtained from a human donor who donated a stem cell graft to a child with acute myeloid leukemia. The source was PBMCs from the stem cell graft donor, collected from the stem cell graft. The CDR3 sequence is CSVEWTMGDTDTQYF. The CDR3 coding sequence is TGCAGCGTTGAATGGACTATGGGAGACACAGATACGCAGTATTTT.